One and the same sample provided the 27 T cell receptor beta chains below, sequenced in a study of cytomegalovirus exposure and HLA in healthy donors. PCR used 60 Vbeta primers and 13 Jbeta primers. Some clones are missing from TCRdb's copy, which holds only in-frame ones; the method was immunoSEQ multiplex PCR. The sample contains approximately 60,000 clones, about 80% of which appear only once. The sequencing input was PBMCs. Source of these receptors: a man between 35 and 55 years old in good health and CMV-seronegative.

This chain uses TRBV29-1 with TRBJ1-6; no clear D. Germline lookup yields CDR1 SQVTM and CDR2 ANQGSEA. This CDR3 comprises 12 residues. V lost 5 bases to trimming and J lost 6 bases, with 8 bases between them. CDR3: CSVRDGNSPLHF. CDR3 sequence (DNA): TGCAGCGTTCGGGATGGTAATTCACCCCTCCACTTT. Together with reference TRBV29-1 and TRBJ1-6, the CDR3 gives the full variable domain: SAVISQKPSRDICQRGTSLTIQCQVDSQVTMMFWYRQQPGQSLTLIATANQGSEATYESGFVIDKFPISRPNLTFSTLTVSNMSPEDSSIYLCSVRDGNSPLHFGNGTRLTVT.

The J gene is TRBJ1-6, the V gene TRBV12-5, with D possibly matching TRBD1 (6 bases). Germline lookup yields CDR1 LGHNT and CDR2 FRNRAP. Trimming pared 1 base from V and 6 bases from J, leaving 13 bases between. This CDR3 comprises 16 residues. The CDR3: CASGLATGLGNSPLHF. The CDR3 DNA sequence: TGTGCTAGTGGTTTGGCCACAGGGTTAGGTAATTCACCCCTCCACTTT.

The genes are TRBV7-6 and TRBJ2-2; TRBD2 is a possible D gene (7 bases). The CDR3 extends over 16 amino acids. From germline, CDR1 is SGHVS and CDR2 FNYEAQ. Trimming left V 1 base short and J 3 bases short, with 12 bases between. The CDR3 protein is CASSLVGGGDTGELFF. Written as DNA, the CDR3 is TGTGCCAGCAGCTTAGTAGGCGGGGGCGACACCGGGGAGCTGTTTTTT.

The CDR3, as DNA: TGTGCCATCAGTGAGGACAGTAGGGTAGGCTACACCTTC. It encodes CAISEDSRVGYTF. J is TRBJ1-2 and V is TRBV10-3, with D perhaps matching TRBD1 (5 bases). V dropped 2 bases and J dropped 8 bases, with 12 bases sitting between them. The CDR3 consists of 13 residues. Germline CDR1 is ENHRY and CDR2 is SYGVKD.

This rearrangement joins TRBV19 to TRBJ2-7, with 10 bases that match TRBD1. This CDR3 is 14 amino acids long. Trimming took 5 bases from V and 6 from J; bases not matched to a gene: 7. The V gene's germline CDR1 is LNHDA and CDR2 SQIVND (reference sequence). The CDR3 region is CASSSSGTGVEQYF. In DNA form, the CDR3 reads TGTGCCAGTAGTTCCTCCGGGACAGGGGTCGAGCAGTACTTC.

Only one count was recorded for this clone. This chain joins TRBV18 and TRBJ1-1, with D hard to call. V was trimmed by 3 bases and J by 5 bases, leaving 16 bases between them. This CDR3 region has 15 residues. Germline V gene sequence: CDR1 KGHSH, CDR2 LQKENI. The CDR3 reads CASSPPGIRDTEAFF. As DNA, the CDR3 is TGTGCCAGCTCACCCCCCGGGATACGAGATACTGAAGCTTTCTTT.

The rearrangement links TRBV27 to TRBJ1-6; D possibly corresponds to TRBD1 (5 bases). The ends were cut back, 2 bases at V and 7 bases at J, with 9 bases in the middle. The CDR3 length is 14 residues. The V gene's germline CDR1 is MNHEY and CDR2 SMNVEV (reference sequence). This CDR3 reads CASSLDRKNSPLHF. For the CDR3, the DNA is TGTGCCAGCAGTTTAGACAGAAAAAATTCACCCCTCCACTTT.

The gene calls are TRBV6-5 and TRBJ2-3; D unresolved. Germline V CDR1 and CDR2: MNHEY, SVGAGI. The CDR3 spans 12 residues. Between the trimmed V and J ends, which lost 2 bases and 6 bases, there was a span of 6 bases. The CDR3 loop is CASSYLSDTQYF. CDR3 nucleotides: TGTGCCAGCAGTTACCTATCCGATACGCAGTATTTT.

As DNA, the CDR3 is TGTGCCATCAGTTTAACTAGTAGGGTTGACAATGAGCAGTTCTTC. Its protein is CAISLTSRVDNEQFF. J is TRBJ2-1 and V is TRBV10-3; D is possibly TRBD2 (5 bases). The CDR3 has 15 amino acids. Trimming shortened V by 5 bases and J by 5 bases, and 16 bases separated the two germline ends. Germline values: CDR1 ENHRY, CDR2 SYGVKD.

In DNA, the CDR3 is TGTGCCAGCAGTGAACCAGGGGACAAAAACTATGGCTACACCTTC. This gives the protein CASSEPGDKNYGYTF. The gene calls are TRBV6-1 and TRBJ1-2, with D possibly matching TRBD1 (6 bases). V lost 2 bases and J lost 2, with 12 bases in between. CDR1 MNHNS and CDR2 SASEGT come from the germline V gene. CDR3 length: 15 residues.

The V call is TRBV7-9, the J call TRBJ2-3; TRBD2 agrees at 9 bases. This CDR3 region has 15 residues. With V trimmed by 1 base and J by 2 bases, 1 base remained unmatched. Germline V CDR1 and CDR2: SEHNR, FQNEAQ (reference sequence). The CDR3 is CASSLGLAVTDTQYF. CDR3 nucleotide sequence: TGTGCCAGCAGCTTAGGACTAGCGGTCACAGATACGCAGTATTTT.

This chain uses TRBV25-1 with TRBJ2-1, with 7 bases identical to TRBD1. This CDR3 comprises 13 residues. V was clipped by 6 bases and J by 8 bases; unmatched bases: 7. In germline, CDR1 is MGHDK, CDR2 SYGVNS. CDR3 amino acids: CASRERDSYEQFF. DNA for the CDR3: TGTGCCAGCAGAGAAAGGGACAGCTATGAGCAGTTCTTC.

The chain links TRBV6-1 to TRBJ2-1, with D tentatively TRBD1 (6 bases). V was pared by 2 bases and J by 2 bases, with 16 bases between. CDR1 is MNHNS, CDR2 SASEGT, per germline. The CDR3 contains 17 residues. The CDR3 protein is CASSEYARTEPYNEQFF. CDR3 nucleotide sequence: TGTGCCAGCAGTGAATACGCACGGACAGAACCCTACAATGAGCAGTTCTTC.

Comments on this clone: One junction end does not reproduce the germline sequence, and a read error may be involved. The chain carries TRBV4-3 and TRBJ1-5; TRBD1 matches 10 bases. Germline V gene sequence: CDR1 LGHNA, CDR2 YSLEER. CDR3 length: 16 amino acids. CDR3 sequence: CASSKDRGLSNQPQHF. In DNA, the CDR3 is TGCGCCAGCAGCAAAGACAGGGGGCTTAGCAATCAGCCCCAGCATTTT.

The chain joins TRBV19 to TRBJ1-2; 10 bases fit TRBD1. The CDR3 has 13 residues. With V trimmed by 9 bases and J by 1 base, 2 bases remained unmatched. Germline CDR1 and CDR2: LNHDA and SQIVND (reference sequence). CDR3 coding DNA: TGTGCCAGCGGGACAGGGGTTAACTATGGCTACACCTTC. Translating it yields CASGTGVNYGYTF.

The rearrangement uses TRBV30 and TRBJ2-3, with TRBD1 identical over 9 bases. CDR3 length: 12 residues. The germline V gene encodes CDR1 GTSNPN and CDR2 SVGIG (reference sequence). CDR3 sequence reads: CAQTGGADTQYF. CDR3 nucleotides: TGTGCGCAAACAGGGGGCGCAGATACGCAGTATTTT.

The chain links TRBV7-2 to TRBJ2-2; possible D gene TRBD2, 6 bases. The CDR3 spans 17 residues. Trimming left V 5 bases short and J 0 bases short, with 16 bases between. Germline V gene sequence: CDR1 SGHTA, CDR2 FQGNSA. CDR3: CASSRRVGGSNTGELFF. The CDR3 DNA follows: TGTGCCAGCAGCCGGAGAGTGGGAGGATCGAACACCGGGGAGCTGTTTTTT.

The CDR3 spells CASRGDRGQNQPQHF. Here the CDR3 DNA reads TGTGCCAGCAGGGGGGATAGGGGACAGAATCAGCCCCAGCATTTT. This rearrangement joins TRBV6-1 to TRBJ1-5, with TRBD1 matching over 7 bases. Germline V lookup: CDR1 MNHNS, CDR2 SASEGT. Trimming removed 6 bases from V and 4 bases from J; junction bases left unmatched: 9. CDR3 size: 15 residues.

V usage is TRBV11-3 and J usage is TRBJ2-7; the match to TRBD1 covers 8 bases. In germline, CDR1 is SGHNT, CDR2 YENEEA. Germline trimming cut 4 bases from V and 12 bases from J; bases unmatched to any gene: 5. The CDR3 extends over 11 amino acids. CDR3 DNA sequence: TGTGCCAGCAGCTATTCGGACAGGGCGTACTTC. Its protein is CASSYSDRAYF.

This chain joins TRBV5-1 and TRBJ2-5, with TRBD1 matching 7 bases. Germline CDR1 and CDR2: SGHRS and YFSETQ. V dropped 0 bases and J dropped 2; count of bases not matched to a gene: 4. The CDR3 contains 15 residues. The DNA of the CDR3 is TGCGCCAGCAGCTTGGGCTACAGGGGACAAGAGACCCAGTACTTC. Translation gives CASSLGYRGQETQYF.

This clone was observed a single time. CDR3 sequence reads: CAWSDPTGTVSYNEQFF. CDR3 coding DNA: TGTGCCTGGAGTGATCCAACCGGGACAGTATCCTACAATGAGCAGTTCTTC. This chain links TRBV30 with TRBJ2-1, with TRBD1 identical over 7 bases. The J segment lost 1 base and the V segment lost 1 base, leaving 10 bases of the junction unmatched. The CDR3 has 17 residues. The germline CDR1 and CDR2 sequences are GTSNPN and SVGIG (reference sequence).

The chain combines TRBV30 with TRBJ1-1, with a tentative D call TRBD1 (6 bases). Germline loops: CDR1 GTSNPN, CDR2 SVGIG (reference sequence). The CDR3 has 17 residues. The V end was cut by 3 bases, the J end by 0 bases, with 20 bases between. The CDR3 is CAWRRPWGQGMNTEAFF. DNA of the CDR3: TGTGCCTGGAGACGCCCATGGGGTCAGGGGATGAACACTGAAGCTTTCTTT.

The CDR3 DNA reads as TGTGCCAGCAGCCGAGTGGGGGGGGAAGCTTTCTTT. Its protein is CASSRVGGEAFF. This sequence joins TRBV6-5 and TRBJ1-1; tentatively, D is TRBD1 (5 bases). The germline V and J ends were trimmed by 6 bases and 8 bases, with 13 bases remaining between them. The germline V gene has CDR1 MNHEY and CDR2 SVGAGI. This CDR3 contains 12 residues.

The rearrangement links TRBV6-5 to TRBJ1-1; weak D call: TRBD1 (5 bases). CDR3 length: 15 residues. V shed 6 bases and J shed 8 bases, with 22 bases lying between them. The germline V gene encodes CDR1 MNHEY and CDR2 SVGAGI. CDR3 DNA: TGTGCCAGCAGATCCCCCAAGGGGCCCCGACACGAAGCTTTCTTT. Its translation is CASRSPKGPRHEAFF.

The chain uses TRBV11-3 and TRBJ2-5, with D tentatively TRBD1 (7 bases). Germline V lookup: CDR1 SGHNT, CDR2 YENEEA. V lost 6 bases, J lost 5 bases, and 13 bases lay in between. The CDR3 covers 13 residues. The CDR3 coding sequence is TGTGCCAGCAGAGTTTCAGGGGGGGAGACCCAGTACTTC. Protein product: CASRVSGGETQYF. Full variable domain (remainder filled in from reference TRBV11-3 and TRBJ2-5): EAGVVQSPRYKIIEKKQPVAFWCNPISGHNTLYWYLQNLGQGPELLIRYENEEAVDDSQLPKDRFSAERLKGVDSTLKIQPAELGDSAVYLCASRVSGGETQYFGPGTRLLVL.

The chain carries TRBV7-6 and TRBJ1-4; possibly TRBD1 for D (5 bases). Germline assignment: CDR1 SGHVS and CDR2 FNYEAQ. The CDR3 sequence is 14 residues long. With 1 base removed from V and 5 bases from J, the gap between germline ends came to 8 bases. CDR3 sequence (DNA): TGTGCCAGCAGCTTAGGTTCAGGGAATGAAAAACTGTTTTTT. It specifies CASSLGSGNEKLFF.

Worth noting for this clone: The junction does not match germline at one end; this may be a read error. V gene TRBV5-1 combines with J gene TRBJ2-1, with 8 bases matching TRBD1. The CDR3 totals 13 residues. Germline V gives CDR1 SGHRS, CDR2 YFSETQ. This CDR3 is CASSLGRAGGLVF. CDR3 DNA sequence: TGCGCCAGCAGCTTGGGTCGGGCAGGGGGCTTGGTCTTC.